In this sample, the clone carrying this TCR beta chain turned up a few times. This entry comes from a study of technical replicates of blood from a few donors. Method: immunoSEQ multiplex PCR; TCRdb's copy keeps in-frame clones and lacks some. The repertoire includes tens of thousands of clones, around 93% of them detected once, and about 0.26% sits in the top ten. This CDR3 is 18 amino acids long. CDR1 LGHNT and CDR2 FRNRAP come from the germline V gene. The germline V and J ends were trimmed by 2 bases and 2 bases, with 21 bases remaining between them. This clonotype was sampled from a human donor in good health. This sequence joins TRBV12-5 and TRBJ1-1; possibly TRBD1 for D (6 bases). The sequenced sample was T cells isolated from PBMCs. This CDR3 reads CASGLTLTGTSKNTEAFF. The CDR3 DNA follows: TGTGCTAGTGGTTTGACCCTCACCGGGACATCCAAAAACACTGAAGCTTTCTTT.